This TCR beta chain appears in the sequencing data of a study of immune evolution from preneoplasia to lung adenocarcinoma. General study findings and limits: From normal lung to invasive adenocarcinoma, top clone frequencies appeared to decrease.

About this clone itself: Its antigen is not identified.

This CDR3 spans 16 amino acids. Germline V gives CDR1 GTSNPN, CDR2 SVGIG (reference sequence). V dropped 3 bases and J dropped 3; count of bases not matched to a gene: 5. The table came from immunoSEQ multiplex PCR; TCRdb's copy has only in-frame clones and leaves some out. The sample holds around 6,100 clones, more than 65% seen once. V is TRBV30 and J is TRBJ1-6; 10 nucleotides match TRBD1. The source material was FFPE minimally invasive lung adenocarcinoma tissue. This clonotype was sampled from a person aged 50-69 years with lung adenocarcinoma. The CDR3 loop reads CAWRFRTGGYNSPLHF. In nucleotides, the CDR3 is TGTGCCTGGAGATTCCGGACAGGGGGCTATAATTCACCCCTCCACTTT.